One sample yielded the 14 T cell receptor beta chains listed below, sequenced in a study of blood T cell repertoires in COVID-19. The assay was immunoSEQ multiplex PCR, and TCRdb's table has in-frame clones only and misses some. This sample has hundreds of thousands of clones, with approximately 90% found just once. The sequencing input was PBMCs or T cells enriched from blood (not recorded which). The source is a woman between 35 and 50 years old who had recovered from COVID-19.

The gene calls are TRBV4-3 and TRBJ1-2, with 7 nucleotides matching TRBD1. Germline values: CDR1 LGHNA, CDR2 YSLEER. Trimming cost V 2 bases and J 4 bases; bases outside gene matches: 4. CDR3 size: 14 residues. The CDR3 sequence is CASSQSRQGYGYTF. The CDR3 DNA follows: TGCGCCAGCAGCCAATCGCGACAGGGCTATGGCTACACCTTC.

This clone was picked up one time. This CDR3 reads CASSFGGYGTTEAFF. The CDR3 nucleotides are TGTGCCAGCAGCTTTGGGGGCTATGGGACCACTGAAGCTTTCTTT. The V gene is TRBV7-2, the J gene TRBJ1-1; D might be TRBD1 (6 bases). Germline assignment: CDR1 SGHTA and CDR2 FQGNSA. The CDR3 consists of 15 residues. The V end was cut by 3 bases, the J end by 4 bases, with 15 bases between.

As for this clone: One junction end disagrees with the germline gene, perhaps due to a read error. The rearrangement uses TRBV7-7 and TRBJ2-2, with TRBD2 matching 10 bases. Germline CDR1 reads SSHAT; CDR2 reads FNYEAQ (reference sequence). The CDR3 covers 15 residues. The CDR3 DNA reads TGTGCTAGCAGCTTAGCGGGGGGAACGGGCTTGGAGCTGTTTTTT. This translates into CASSLAGGTGLELFF.

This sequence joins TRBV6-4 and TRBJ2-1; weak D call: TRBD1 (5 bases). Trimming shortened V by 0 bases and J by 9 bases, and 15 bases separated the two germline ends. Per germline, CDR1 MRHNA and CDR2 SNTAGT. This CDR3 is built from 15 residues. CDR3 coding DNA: TGTGCCAGCAGTGACTCAGAAGGGGCGGTGAGTGAGCAGTTCTTC. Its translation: CASSDSEGAVSEQFF.

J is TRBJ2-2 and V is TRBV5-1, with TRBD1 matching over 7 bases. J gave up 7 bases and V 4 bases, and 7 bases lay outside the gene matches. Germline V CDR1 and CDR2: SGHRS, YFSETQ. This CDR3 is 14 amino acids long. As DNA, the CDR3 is TGCGCCAGCAGCACCGGACAGGCGGTCGGGGAGCTGTTTTTT. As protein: CASSTGQAVGELFF.

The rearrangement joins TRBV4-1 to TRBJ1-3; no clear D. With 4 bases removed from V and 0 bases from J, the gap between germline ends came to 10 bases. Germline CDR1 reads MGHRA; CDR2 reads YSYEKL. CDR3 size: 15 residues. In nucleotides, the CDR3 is TGCGCCAGCAGCCCAATCACTCCCTCTGGAAACACCATATATTTT. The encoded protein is CASSPITPSGNTIYF.

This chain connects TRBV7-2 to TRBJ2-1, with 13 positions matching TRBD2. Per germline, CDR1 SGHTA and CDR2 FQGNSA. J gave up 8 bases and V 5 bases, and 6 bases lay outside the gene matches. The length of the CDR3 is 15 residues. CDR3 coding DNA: TGTGCCAGCAGCCCGGGACTAGCGGGACTCTATGAGCAGTTCTTC. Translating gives CASSPGLAGLYEQFF.

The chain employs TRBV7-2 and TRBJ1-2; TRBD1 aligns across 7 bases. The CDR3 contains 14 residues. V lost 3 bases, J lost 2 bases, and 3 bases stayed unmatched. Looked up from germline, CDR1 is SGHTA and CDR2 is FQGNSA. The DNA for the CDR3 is TGTGCCAGCAGCTTTGGAGGGGGCAACTATGGCTACACCTTC. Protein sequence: CASSFGGGNYGYTF.

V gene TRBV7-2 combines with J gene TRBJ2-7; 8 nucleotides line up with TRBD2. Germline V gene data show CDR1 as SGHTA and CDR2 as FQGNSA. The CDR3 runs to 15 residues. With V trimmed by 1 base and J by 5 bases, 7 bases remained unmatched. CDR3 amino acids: CASSLVSSGFNEQYF. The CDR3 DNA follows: TGTGCCAGCAGCTTAGTCTCTAGCGGGTTCAACGAGCAGTACTTC. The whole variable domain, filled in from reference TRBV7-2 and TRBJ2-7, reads GAGVSQSPSNKVTEKGKDVELRCDPISGHTALYWYRQSLGQGLEFLIYFQGNSAPDKSGLPSDRFSAERTGGSVSTLTIQRTQQEDSAVYLCASSLVSSGFNEQYFGPGTRLTVT.

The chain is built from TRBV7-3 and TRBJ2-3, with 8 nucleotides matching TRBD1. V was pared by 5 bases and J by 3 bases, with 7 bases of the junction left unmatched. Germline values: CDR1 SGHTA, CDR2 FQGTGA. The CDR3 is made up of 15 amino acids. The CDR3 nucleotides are TGTGCCAGCAGCCCAGACAGGGGATGGACAGATACGCAGTATTTT. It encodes CASSPDRGWTDTQYF.

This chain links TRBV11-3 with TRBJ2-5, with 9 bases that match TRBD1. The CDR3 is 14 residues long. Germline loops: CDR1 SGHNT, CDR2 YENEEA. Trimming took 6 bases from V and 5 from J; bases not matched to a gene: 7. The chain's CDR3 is CASSITGGSETQYF. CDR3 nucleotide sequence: TGTGCCAGCAGTATAACAGGGGGCAGTGAGACCCAGTACTTC.

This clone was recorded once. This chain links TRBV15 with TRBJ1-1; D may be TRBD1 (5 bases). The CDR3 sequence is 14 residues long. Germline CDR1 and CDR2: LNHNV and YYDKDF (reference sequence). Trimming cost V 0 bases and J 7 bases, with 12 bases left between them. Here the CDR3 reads CATSREQTGVEAFF. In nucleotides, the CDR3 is TGTGCCACCAGCAGAGAACAAACGGGGGTTGAAGCTTTCTTT. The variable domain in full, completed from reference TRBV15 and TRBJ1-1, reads DAMVIQNPRYQVTQFGKPVTLSCSQTLNHNVMYWYQQKSSQAPKLLFHYYDKDFNNEADTPDNFQSRRPNTSFCFLDIRSPGLGDTAMYLCATSREQTGVEAFFGQGTRLTVV.

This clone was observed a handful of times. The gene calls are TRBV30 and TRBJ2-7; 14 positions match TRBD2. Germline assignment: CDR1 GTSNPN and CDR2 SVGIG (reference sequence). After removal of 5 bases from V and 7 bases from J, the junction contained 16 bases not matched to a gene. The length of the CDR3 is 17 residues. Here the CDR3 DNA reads TGTGCCTGGGAGCTCGGGACTAGCGGGGGTTCGCCGGTGGAGCAGTACTTC. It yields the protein CAWELGTSGGSPVEQYF. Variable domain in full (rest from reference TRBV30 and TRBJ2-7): SQTIHQWPATLVQPVGSPLSLECTVEGTSNPNLYWYRQAAGRGLQLLFYSVGIGQISSEVPQNLSASRPQDRQFILSSKKLLLSDSGFYLCAWELGTSGGSPVEQYFGPGTRLTVT.

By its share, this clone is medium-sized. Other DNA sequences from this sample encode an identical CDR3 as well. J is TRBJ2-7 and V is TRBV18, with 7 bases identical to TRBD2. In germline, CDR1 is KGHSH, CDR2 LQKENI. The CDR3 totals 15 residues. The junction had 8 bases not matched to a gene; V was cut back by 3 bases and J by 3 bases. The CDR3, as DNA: TGTGCCAGCTCACCGGCCGGGACGGGGGGCTACGAGCAGTACTTC. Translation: CASSPAGTGGYEQYF. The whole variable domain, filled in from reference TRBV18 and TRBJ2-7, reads NAGVMQNPRHLVRRRGQEARLRCSPMKGHSHVYWYRQLPEEGLKFMVYLQKENIIDESGMPKERFSAEFPKEGPSILRIQQVVRGDSAAYFCASSPAGTGGYEQYFGPGTRLTVT.